This TCR beta chain was documented in a study of T cells in Graves' hyperthyroidism and ophthalmopathy. Study in general: Peripheral blood sampling occurred at initial diagnosis, before any treatment.

Study-level points and caveats: The model made its ophthalmopathy prediction, and onset followed a median around 6.9 months later. A model using 13 V-J features told ophthalmopathy apart from stable hyperthyroidism. Appearing also in blood were most of the thyroid clonotypes expanded above 0.001.

This clonotype was seen only a few times. Its antigen is not identified. This CDR3 comprises 16 residues. Germline CDR1 is SEHNR and CDR2 is FQNEAQ (reference sequence). Trimming cost V 5 bases and J 6 bases, with 23 bases left between them. The source material, RNA transcripts, was used to amplify TCR beta CDR3 regions. RT-PCR in the first round (using the HTBI primer set) targeted the TCR CDR3. TCRdb itself ran the multiplex PCR reads through MiXCR, one entry per CDR3 protein. The table records some 720,000 distinct CDR3 sequences, 15% to 20% of them present only once. Sample: blood. This receptor was taken from a man between 18 and 35 years old with Graves' hyperthyroidism. The chain links TRBV7-9 to TRBJ2-7; possible D gene TRBD2, 7 bases. The CDR3 DNA is TGTGCCAGCAGCACCATCCGGGGGAGGGGGTTCGGCGAGCAGTACTTC. Encoded protein: CASSTIRGRGFGEQYF.